This TCR beta chain appears in the sequencing data of a study of blood T cell repertoires in COVID-19 (dated by TCRdb to the early 2020s). A note on the overall study: Collaborator samples came from the United States, Italy and Spain and covered acute and convalescent phases of COVID-19. Where available, HLA class I and class II types were taken from metadata supplied by the sample provider and were not determined by assay-based typing. The material from the prospective study consisted of cDNA or gDNA derived from T cells, B-cell-depleted T cells, or PBMCs. Sample metadata almost always included a de-identified subject ID, COVID-19 status, age in years and sex. The samples were drawn from two sources: the first 160 participants of the ongoing ImmuneRACE study, and 1,000 to 1,500 subjects contributed by 6 global collaborators. The dataset comprised deeply sampled blood TCRbeta repertoires from subjects exposed to, actively infected with, or recovered from COVID-19. The repertoires were released in a freely available public database meant as a resource for research on the immune response to SARS-CoV-2.

TCRbeta CDR3 regions were amplified from genomic DNA using the immunoSEQ Assay, a bias-controlled multiplex PCR. On the authors' methods: Nucleated cell counts per sample were estimated from amplification of reference gene primers within the assay. To quantify the absolute abundance of each unique TCRbeta CDR3 rearrangement, sequence reads were collapsed and filtered. For each sample, productive Simpson clonality was calculated as the square root of Simpson's diversity index across productive rearrangements. Held by TCRdb, this immuneACCESS table contains in-frame sequences only and omits some clones. Under half of the omission traces to an unresolved V gene where checked; the cause of the rest is unknown. V and J calls and clone size are given by that table; D and trimming were obtained from the DNA. The sample includes hundreds of thousands of clones, with over 75% observed a single time. Of the sample, 1.1% is held by the ten largest clones.

This clone was counted a single time. Its antigen is not yet known. No base qualities exist here, and no much larger clone lies one base off it. Participants in the prospective study were aged roughly 18 to 100 years, lived in 20 to 30 United States geographic areas, and enrolled through a virtual design. In the prospective study, participants were assigned to cohorts based on the clinical history participants reported in a screening survey and a study questionnaire. Recovered participants in ImmuneRACE Cohort 3 were defined by two consecutive negative NP/OP PCR tests, clearance by a healthcare professional, or resolution of symptoms. Mobile phlebotomists in the prospective study collected whole blood, serum and a nasopharyngeal or oropharyngeal swab from every participant. Participants in the prospective study had the option to provide additional blood draws and questionnaires over an approximately 2-month period. Blood samples from the prospective study were shipped frozen or at room temperature prior to DNA extraction.

From the germline V gene, CDR1 is SGHTA and CDR2 is FQGNSA. V is cut back by 5 bases and J by 4 bases, with 7 bases in the junction unmatched. Including the terminal cysteine and phenylalanine, the CDR3 comprises 15 residues. The CDR3 DNA has 45 bases and is translated from base 1. What the authors observed across the whole study: The quantity of clinical and demographic metadata differed by source and by participant and was supplied without curation.

This TCR was recovered from a young man who had recovered from COVID-19. This receptor chain uses TRBV7-2 and TRBJ1-4; 7 bases in the junction line up with TRBD1. The sequenced sample was PBMCs or T cells enriched from blood (not recorded which). The bases read TGTGCCAGCAGCGCCTCCGGGACAGATAATGAAAAACTGTTTTTT. The encoded protein is CASSASGTDNEKLFF.